This record covers a single T cell receptor (beta chain). This sample is drawn from a study of CD8 T cells in Susac syndrome. The wider study: The Susac syndrome patients were therapy-naive, on corticosteroids, or on intravenous immunoglobulin alone at blood draw.

The V end lost 3 bases, the J end lost 0 bases, and 12 bases lay between the germline ends. CDR3 length: 16 residues. Germline lookup yields CDR1 MDHEN and CDR2 SYDVKM. RNA in amounts of about 0.5 to 1 ug was reverse transcribed with random hexamers. Across 54 Vbeta and 13 Jbeta, TCR beta CDR3 was amplified with immunoSEQ multiplex PCR. TCRdb re-derived calls from the immunoSEQ multiplex PCR reads in MiXCR, one entry per CDR3 protein. The sample holds 150,000 to 200,000 distinct CDR3 sequences, 90% to 97% seen once. The chain carries TRBV28 and TRBJ2-1, with unresolved D. Material: CD4+ T cells from PBMCs. This TCR was sampled from a human donor with Susac syndrome. The CDR3 is CASSFQRRSSYNEQFF. CDR3 coding DNA: TGTGCCAGCAGTTTCCAGCGCAGAAGCTCCTACAATGAGCAGTTCTTC.